This T cell receptor beta chain was recovered during a study of T cells in Graves' hyperthyroidism and ophthalmopathy. What was amplified from RNA transcripts were TCR beta CDR3 regions. HTBI primers were employed in a first-round RT-PCR of the TCR CDR3. TCRdb reprocessed the multiplex PCR reads with MiXCR, giving one entry per CDR3 protein. Here the sample spans 370,000 or so distinct CDR3 sequences, 25% being singletons. Aged 18 to 65, the patients had hyperthyroidism that was newly diagnosed and had lasted under 2 months. Patients were excluded for uncontrolled infection, other autoimmune disease, pregnancy or lactation. Diagnosis rested on symptoms, serum thyroxine and TRAb, thyroid ultrasound, and orbital computed tomography. Material for sequencing was blood. The clonotype originates from a man aged 50-59 years with Graves' hyperthyroidism.

The CDR3 DNA reads as TGTGCCAGCAGTTTTAGGACGGGGAGGGGGTCCGGGACAACAGATACGCAGTATTTT. It yields the protein CASSFRTGRGSGTTDTQYF. This rearrangement joins TRBV12-3 or TRBV12-4 to TRBJ2-3; TRBD2 is a possible D gene (7 bases). The CDR3 is 19 amino acids. V lost 3 bases and J lost 3, with 25 bases in between.